These 2 T cell receptor beta chains were sequenced from one sample in a study of monozygotic twins with inflammatory bowel disease. From its re-call of the 5' RACE reads, TCRdb lists each CDR3 protein once, without DNA. This listing includes some 170,000 distinct CDR3 sequences. The sequencing sample was made of blood. The receptors originated from a human donor with ulcerative colitis or Crohn's disease, or a healthy co-twin of an affected twin (not recorded which).

The chain has TRBV12-3 or TRBV12-4 and TRBJ2-7; absent DNA, TCRdb's TRBD2 call cannot be checked. The CDR3 has 17 amino acids. This CDR3 reads CAGSLTTGTSDAYEQYF.

This rearrangement joins TRBV11-2 to TRBJ1-4; TCRdb returns TRBD1, unconfirmable since there is no DNA. The CDR3 is made up of 15 amino acids. Per germline, CDR1 SGHAT and CDR2 FQNNGV. The CDR3: CASSPSGGPNEKLFF.